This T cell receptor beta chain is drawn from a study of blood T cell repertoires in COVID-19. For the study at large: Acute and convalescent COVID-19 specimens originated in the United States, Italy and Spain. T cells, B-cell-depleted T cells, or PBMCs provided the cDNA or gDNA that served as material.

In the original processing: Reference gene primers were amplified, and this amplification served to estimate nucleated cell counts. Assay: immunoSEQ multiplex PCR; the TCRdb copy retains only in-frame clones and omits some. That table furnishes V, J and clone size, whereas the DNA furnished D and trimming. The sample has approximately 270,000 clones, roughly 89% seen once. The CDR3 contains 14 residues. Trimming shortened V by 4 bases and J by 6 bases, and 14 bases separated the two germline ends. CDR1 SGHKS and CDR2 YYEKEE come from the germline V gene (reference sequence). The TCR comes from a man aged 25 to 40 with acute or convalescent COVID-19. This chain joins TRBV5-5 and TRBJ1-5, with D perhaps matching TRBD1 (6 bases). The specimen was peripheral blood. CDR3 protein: CASSLGGDIQPQHF. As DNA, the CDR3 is TGTGCCAGCAGCCTGGGGGGCGATATTCAGCCCCAGCATTTT.